This TCR beta chain was retrieved from a study of cytomegalovirus exposure and HLA in healthy donors. V trimming: 5 bases; J trimming: 0 bases; junction bases outside the gene matches: 1. The germline CDR1 and CDR2 sequences are KGHSH and LQKENI. The CDR3 is 14 residues long. Both 60 Vbeta primers and 13 Jbeta primers went into the PCR. How the authors handled the data: Some 10 million shared chains were among the 65 million to 85 million unique TCR beta chains that a later analysis counted. The repertoire was sequenced with immunoSEQ multiplex PCR; TCRdb's copy has only in-frame clones and lacks some. The DNA was the basis for D and trimming; V, J and clone size are from that table. Among 150,000 to 200,000 clones listed, around 74% were seen once. Study-level findings and limits: Rarity characterized most TCR sequences, yet some public TCRs appeared in many donors. Clonal expansion, a later analysis showed, was greater in HLA-associated TCR beta chains than in equally common others. It was 164 TCR beta chains that were listed as cytomegalovirus-associated.

For this clone: Its antigen is not known.

This clonotype originated in a female donor in good health and CMV-seronegative. The chain recombines TRBV18 with TRBJ1-5; TRBD1 agrees at 7 bases. The sequencing sample was made of PBMCs. The CDR3: CASSGTDSNQPQHF. Here the CDR3 DNA reads TGTGCCAGCTCAGGGACAGATAGCAATCAGCCCCAGCATTTT.